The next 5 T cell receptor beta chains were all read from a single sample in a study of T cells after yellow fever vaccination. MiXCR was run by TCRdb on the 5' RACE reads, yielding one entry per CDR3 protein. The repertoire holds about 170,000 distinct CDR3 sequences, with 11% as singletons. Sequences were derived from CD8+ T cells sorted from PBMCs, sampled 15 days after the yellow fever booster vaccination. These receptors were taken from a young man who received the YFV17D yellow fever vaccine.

The CDR3 DNA sequence: TGTGCCAGCAGCCAAGATAGGGGAACACCTCGGCAGTTCTTC. Its translation is CASSQDRGTPRQFF. The chain combines TRBV14 with TRBJ2-1; a possible D gene is TRBD1 (5 bases). Germline assignment: CDR1 SGHDN and CDR2 FVKESK. The CDR3 has 14 amino acids. Trimming stripped 0 bases from V and 12 bases from J, with 15 bases between.

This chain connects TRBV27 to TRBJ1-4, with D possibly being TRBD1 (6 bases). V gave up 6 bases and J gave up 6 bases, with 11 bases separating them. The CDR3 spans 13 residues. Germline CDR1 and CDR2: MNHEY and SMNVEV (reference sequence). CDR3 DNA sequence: TGTGCCAGCAGGGGGGCGGGGTATGAAAAACTGTTTTTT. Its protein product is CASRGAGYEKLFF. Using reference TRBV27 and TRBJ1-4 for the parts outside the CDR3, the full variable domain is EAQVTQNPRYLITVTGKKLTVTCSQNMNHEYMSWYRQDPGLGLRQIYYSMNVEVTDKGDVPEGYKVSRKEKRNFPLILESPSPNQTSLYFCASRGAGYEKLFFGSGTQLSVL.

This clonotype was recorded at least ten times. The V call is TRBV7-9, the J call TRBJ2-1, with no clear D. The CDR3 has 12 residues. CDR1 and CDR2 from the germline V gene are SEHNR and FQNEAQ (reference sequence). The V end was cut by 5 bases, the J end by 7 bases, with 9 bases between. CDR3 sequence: CASSTFGNEQFF. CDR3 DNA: TGTGCCAGCAGCACTTTCGGGAATGAGCAGTTCTTC.

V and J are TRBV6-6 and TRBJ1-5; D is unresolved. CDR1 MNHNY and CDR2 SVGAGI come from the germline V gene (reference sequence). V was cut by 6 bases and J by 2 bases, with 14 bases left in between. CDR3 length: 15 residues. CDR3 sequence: CASSQRPGGNQPQHF. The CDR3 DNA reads TGTGCCAGCAGCCAGAGGCCTGGGGGCAATCAGCCCCAGCATTTT.

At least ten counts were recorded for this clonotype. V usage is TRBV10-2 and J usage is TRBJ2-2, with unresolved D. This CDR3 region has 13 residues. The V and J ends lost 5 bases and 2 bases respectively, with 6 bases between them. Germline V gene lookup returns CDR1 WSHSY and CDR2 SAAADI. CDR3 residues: CASSPRNTGELFF. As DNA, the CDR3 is TGCGCCAGCAGTCCCCGAAACACCGGGGAGCTGTTTTTT.